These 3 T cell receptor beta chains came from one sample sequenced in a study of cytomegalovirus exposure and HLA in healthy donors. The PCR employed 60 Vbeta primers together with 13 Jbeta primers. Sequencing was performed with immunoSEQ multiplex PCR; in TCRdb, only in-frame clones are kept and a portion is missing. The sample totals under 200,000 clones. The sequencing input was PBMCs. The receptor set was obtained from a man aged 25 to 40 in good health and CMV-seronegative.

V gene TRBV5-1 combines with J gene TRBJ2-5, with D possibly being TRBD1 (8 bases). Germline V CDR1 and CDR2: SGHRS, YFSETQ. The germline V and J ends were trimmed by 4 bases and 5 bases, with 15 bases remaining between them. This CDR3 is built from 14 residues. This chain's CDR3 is CASSAKQGGETQYF. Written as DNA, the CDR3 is TGCGCCAGCAGCGCCAAACAGGGGGGGGAGACCCAGTACTTC. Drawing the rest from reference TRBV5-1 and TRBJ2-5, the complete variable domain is KAGVTQTPRYLIKTRGQQVTLSCSPISGHRSVSWYQQTPGQGLQFLFEYFSETQRNKGNFPGRFSGRQFSNSRSEMNVSTLELGDSALYLCASSAKQGGETQYFGPGTRLLVL.

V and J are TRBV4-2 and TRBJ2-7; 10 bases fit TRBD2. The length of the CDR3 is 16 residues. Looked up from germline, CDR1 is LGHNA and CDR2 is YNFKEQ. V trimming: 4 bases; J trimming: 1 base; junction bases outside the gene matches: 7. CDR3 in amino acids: CASSPLVGLASYEQYF. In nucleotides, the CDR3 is TGTGCCAGCAGCCCACTTGTGGGACTAGCGTCCTACGAGCAGTACTTC.

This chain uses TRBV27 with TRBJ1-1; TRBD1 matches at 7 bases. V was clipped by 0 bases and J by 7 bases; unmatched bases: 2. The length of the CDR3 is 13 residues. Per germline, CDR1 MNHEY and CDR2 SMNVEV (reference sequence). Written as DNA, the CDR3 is TGTGCCAGCAGTTTATCAGGGACAGTTGAAGCTTTCTTT. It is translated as CASSLSGTVEAFF.